The T cell receptor beta chain under discussion was sequenced for a study of post-analysis software for immune sequencing data (dated by TCRdb to 2013 to 2016). Background on the whole study: Relapsing-remitting, secondary progressive and progressive-relapsing multiple sclerosis were recorded as disease courses, and subtype annotation was lacking for some patients. The patient repertoires were set against approximately 10 previously published healthy control repertoires from donors whose ages ranged from 6 to 25 years. A subset of samples was prepared in parallel using single-end sample barcoding, then pooled and co-amplified after Illumina adapter ligation. Broader findings and caveats from the paper: Significantly lower normalized Chao1 diversity was found in multiple sclerosis patients than in controls, suggesting substantial peripheral T-cell clonal expansion. When samples were clustered directly using the F measure, samples prepared in the same batch co-clustered strongly, which prompted a batch-effect correction. The multiple sclerosis patient group was slightly younger than the control group. Significantly higher frequencies in patients than in controls were found for several TRBV segments, including TRBV5-6, TRBV5-1 and TRBV20-1.

TCR beta repertoires were profiled from peripheral blood of about a dozen young patients with multiple sclerosis to demonstrate the VDJtools post-analysis software. The multiple sclerosis patients were children and adolescents ranging in age from 6 to 15 years. Only a few counts were recorded for this clonotype. Its antigen is unknown. No base quality information exists; no much larger clone differs at one position. V and J are truncated by 1 base and 4 bases respectively, leaving an intervening sequence of 14 bases. As encoded in the germline V gene, CDR1 is SGHRS while CDR2 is YFSETQ. The CDR3 contains 15 residues, cysteine and phenylalanine counted. Only the CDR3 portion is preserved as DNA: 45 bases, with reading frame beginning at the first base. To prepare the library, PCR was applied. The listed sequencing device is Illumina HiSeq 2500. To reduce PCR and sequencing biases, unique molecular identifiers were incorporated into the TCR beta cDNA libraries. Approximately 500,000 cDNA molecules were obtained per 1 to 10 million input T cells, so each molecule approximated one T cell. The patient libraries were prepared and sequenced using the same protocol as the earlier healthy control dataset. Samples belonging to the same batch were prepared together, multiplexed and sequenced on a shared HiSeq lane. From the authors' description of their analysis: Raw barcoded reads were processed with MIGEC, and single-read molecular identifier groups were discarded before consensus assembly and CDR3 extraction. VDJtools was used for post-analysis of the clonotype tables, and diversity was normalized by down-sampling every dataset to the size of the smallest sample. In repertoire overlap clustering, CDR3 amino acid sequences, but not nucleotide sequences, were matched to correct batch-related cross-sample contamination. TCRdb reprocessing: public reads trimmed at Q25 with fastp, clones called with MiXCR, in-frame beta chains kept. Entries are consolidated by CDR3 protein sequence, retaining the most common genes and DNA. The V and J calls, along with clone size, are taken from TCRdb and not from the paper's own processing. This sample has 650,000 to 850,000 distinct CDR3 sequences in its table, and 53% of those were observed once. The ten largest clones take up 4% to 5.5% of the sample.

This TCR derives from a girl between 10 and 17 years old with multiple sclerosis. The chain is made from TRBV5-1 and TRBJ1-2, with the D gene uncertain. The sequencing input was blood. This receptor carries the CDR3 CASSLSTVQLYGYTF. The bases are TGCGCCAGCAGCTTGTCCACAGTCCAACTCTATGGCTACACCTTC.